This T cell receptor (beta chain) was found in a study of siplizumab effects on memory and regulatory T cells. Clones were sequenced by immunoSEQ multiplex PCR, and TCRdb holds only the in-frame ones, with some missing. The table has approximately 120,000 clones, under 95% seen once. Trimming removed 5 bases from V and 3 bases from J, with 14 bases in between. The germline V gene has CDR1 WNHNN and CDR2 SYGVQD (reference sequence). CDR3 length: 14 amino acids. This chain connects TRBV10-1 to TRBJ2-7, with a tentative D call TRBD2 (5 bases). Specimen: Tregs sorted from blood. The sequence derives from a human donor in good health. The CDR3 here is CASSPRGAGYEQYF. The CDR3 bases are TGCGCCAGCAGTCCCCGGGGAGCAGGCTACGAGCAGTACTTC.